Below are 32 T cell receptor beta chains sequenced from a single sample in a study of T cell responses to AZD1222 COVID-19 vaccine. TCRdb keeps only in-frame clones here, not all; method: immunoSEQ multiplex PCR. The sample has 140,000 or so clones, about 90% seen once. This specimen consisted of peripheral blood, obtained 28 days after the second dose of the MenACWY control vaccine. The receptor set was obtained from an adult who received the MenACWY meningococcal vaccine as a control.

This chain uses TRBV24-1 with TRBJ2-7, with a weak D call TRBD2 (6 bases). Germline V lookup: CDR1 KGHDR, CDR2 SFDVKD. The germline V and J ends were trimmed by 3 bases and 0 bases, with 14 bases remaining between them. This CDR3 comprises 16 residues. CDR3 bases: TGTGCCACCAGTGATCCAAGGGCGGGGTCCTCCTACGAGCAGTACTTC. Amino acids: CATSDPRAGSSYEQYF.

The rearrangement uses TRBV28 and TRBJ1-3; D is unclear. V lost 6 bases and J lost 0, with 9 bases in between. The germline CDR1 and CDR2 sequences are MDHEN and SYDVKM. CDR3 length: 14 amino acids. This CDR3 reads CASRSLGSGNTIYF. The DNA for the CDR3 is TGTGCCAGCAGATCTTTAGGCTCTGGAAACACCATATATTTT.

This chain joins TRBV5-1 and TRBJ2-2; TRBD1 agrees at 9 bases. CDR3 length: 17 residues. Losses at the gene ends were 0 bases for V and 4 bases for J; bases not matched to a gene: 7. Per germline, CDR1 SGHRS and CDR2 YFSETQ. CDR3 DNA sequence: TGCGCCAGCAGCTTGGATGGGACAGGGAGTAGCACCGGGGAGCTGTTTTTT. Encoded protein: CASSLDGTGSSTGELFF.

This clone came up a few times. The V gene is TRBV6-2 or TRBV6-3, the J gene TRBJ2-1; no reliable D call. Deletions cut 4 bases from V and 4 bases from J, with 8 bases between. CDR1 MNHEY and CDR2 SVGEGT come from the germline V gene. The CDR3 spans 13 residues. Here the CDR3 DNA reads TGTGCCAGCAGTTCGGACCCATACAATGAGCAGTTCTTC. Its translation: CASSSDPYNEQFF.

The chain carries TRBV9 and TRBJ1-4; D gene unclear. The length of the CDR3 is 14 residues. Trimming removed 2 bases from V and 8 bases from J, with 13 bases in between. CDR1 is SGDLS, CDR2 YYNGEE, per germline. Written as DNA, the CDR3 is TGTGCCAGCAGCGTGGGAAACACGGACGAAAAACTGTTTTTT. Translation: CASSVGNTDEKLFF.

This chain links TRBV30 with TRBJ1-2; D is ambiguous. In germline, CDR1 is GTSNPN, CDR2 SVGIG (reference sequence). This CDR3 is 10 amino acids long. In DNA form, the CDR3 reads TGTGCGAGAAATCACAATGGCTACACCTTC. This gives the protein CARNHNGYTF.

The chain joins TRBV5-1 to TRBJ2-5, with D perhaps matching TRBD1 or TRBD2 (5 bases each). The CDR3 runs 16 residues. Germline loops: CDR1 SGHRS, CDR2 YFSETQ. Between the trimmed V and J ends, which lost 1 base and 1 base, there was a span of 14 bases. CDR3 nucleotide sequence: TGCGCCAGCAGCTTGAGTGGGGGAGCTGCCCAAGAGACCCAGTACTTC. Its protein is CASSLSGGAAQETQYF.

The CDR3 loop reads CASSIDRGPQETQYF. The CDR3 DNA reads TGTGCCAGCAGTATCGACAGGGGGCCCCAAGAGACCCAGTACTTC. The chain carries TRBV6-5 and TRBJ2-5; 10 nucleotides align to TRBD1. The V segment lost 5 bases and the J segment 1 base; nucleotides outside the gene matches: 4. Germline CDR1 is MNHEY and CDR2 is SVGAGI. The CDR3 covers 15 residues.

This clone was detected only once. V is TRBV18 and J is TRBJ2-1; TRBD1 matches at 8 bases. The germline V gene encodes CDR1 KGHSH and CDR2 LQKENI. There are 15 residues in the CDR3. Losses at the gene ends were 3 bases for V and 8 bases for J; bases not matched to a gene: 9. The CDR3 nucleotides are TGTGCCAGCTCACCCGGGACAGGTTGGTTTGATGAGCAGTTCTTC. Protein product: CASSPGTGWFDEQFF. The full variable domain, with the rest looked up from reference TRBV18 and TRBJ2-1, is NAGVMQNPRHLVRRRGQEARLRCSPMKGHSHVYWYRQLPEEGLKFMVYLQKENIIDESGMPKERFSAEFPKEGPSILRIQQVVRGDSAAYFCASSPGTGWFDEQFFGPGTRLTVL.

V is TRBV19 and J is TRBJ1-3; D uncertain. The V end was cut by 6 bases, the J end by 6 bases, with 18 bases between. In germline, CDR1 is LNHDA, CDR2 SQIVND (reference sequence). CDR3 size: 15 residues. CDR3 protein: CASRGLSASENTIYF. The CDR3 nucleotides are TGTGCCAGTAGGGGTCTCTCAGCTTCGGAAAACACCATATATTTT.

The genes are TRBV12-5 and TRBJ2-7; D may be TRBD1 (6 bases). Trimming took 6 bases from V and 3 from J, leaving 21 bases between them. The CDR3 is 16 residues long. Germline CDR1 is LGHNT and CDR2 is FRNRAP. The chain's CDR3 is CASGANSGELNYEQYF. The CDR3 DNA follows: TGTGCTAGTGGCGCGAATTCAGGGGAATTGAACTACGAGCAGTACTTC.

The chain employs TRBV6-5 and TRBJ1-4; no clear D. The germline V gene encodes CDR1 MNHEY and CDR2 SVGAGI. V was clipped by 6 bases and J by 7 bases, with 9 bases between them. The CDR3 extends over 12 amino acids. CDR3 sequence reads: CASSDQSEKLFF. The DNA of the CDR3 is TGTGCCAGCAGCGACCAGTCTGAAAAACTGTTTTTT.

This rearrangement joins TRBV7-2 to TRBJ1-4; D is undetermined. V was clipped by 3 bases and J by 0 bases, with 5 bases between them. Germline CDR1 reads SGHTA; CDR2 reads FQGNSA. The CDR3 has 14 amino acids. The CDR3 is CASSFVSTNEKLFF. CDR3 nucleotides: TGTGCCAGCAGCTTCGTGTCAACTAATGAAAAACTGTTTTTT.

The CDR3 region has the DNA TGTGCCAGCAGTTTTTGGTCCATCGATCTCTCTGGAAACACCATATATTTT. Its translation is CASSFWSIDLSGNTIYF. The rearrangement links TRBV28 to TRBJ1-3; D remains unclear. Germline assignment: CDR1 MDHEN and CDR2 SYDVKM. The CDR3 spans 17 residues. V lost 3 bases and J 0 bases, leaving 15 bases between the germline ends.

Written as DNA, the CDR3 is TGTGCCAGCAGCCTCTCCGGGGATACGCAGTATTTT. This gives the protein CASSLSGDTQYF. The chain carries TRBV2 and TRBJ2-3; no definite D call. V was shortened by 6 bases and J by 6 bases, with 10 bases between the two germline ends. This CDR3 comprises 12 residues. Germline V gives CDR1 SNHLY, CDR2 FYNNEI. Full variable domain (remainder filled in from reference TRBV2 and TRBJ2-3): EPEVTQTPSHQVTQMGQEVILRCVPISNHLYFYWYRQILGQKVEFLVSFYNNEISEKSEIFDDQFSVERPDGSNFTLKIRSTKLEDSAMYFCASSLSGDTQYFGPGTRLTVL.

This clone was detected once. This chain joins TRBV7-8 and TRBJ2-1, with D maybe TRBD2 (6 bases). CDR3 length: 15 amino acids. The germline V and J ends were trimmed by 3 bases and 6 bases, with 15 bases remaining between them. CDR1 SGHVS and CDR2 FQNEAQ come from the germline V gene. The CDR3 here is CASSLHRDFRNEQFF. As DNA, the CDR3 is TGTGCCAGCAGCTTGCACCGGGACTTTCGCAATGAGCAGTTCTTC. The variable domain in full, completed from reference TRBV7-8 and TRBJ2-1, reads GAGVSQSPRYKVAKRGQDVALRCDPISGHVSLFWYQQALGQGPEFLTYFQNEAQLDKSGLPSDRFFAERPEGSVSTLKIQRTQQEDSAVYLCASSLHRDFRNEQFFGPGTRLTVL.

The chain links TRBV11-2 to TRBJ2-7; 11 positions match TRBD2. The CDR3 has 15 residues. Germline CDR1 reads SGHAT; CDR2 reads FQNNGV. After removal of 4 bases from V and 2 bases from J, the junction contained 4 bases not matched to a gene. The CDR3, as DNA: TGTGCCAGCAGCTCGGTAGCGGGGGGGACCTACGAGCAGTACTTC. This encodes CASSSVAGGTYEQYF.

The chain couples TRBV6-2 or TRBV6-3 to TRBJ2-5; the D gene is possibly TRBD1 (5 bases). The CDR3 covers 14 residues. Germline V gene data show CDR1 as MNHEY and CDR2 as SVGEGT. V gave up 2 bases and J gave up 4 bases, with 11 bases separating them. The CDR3 coding sequence is TGTGCCAGCAGTTACGGTGGGGCTAGAGAGACCCAGTACTTC. Its translation is CASSYGGARETQYF.

The chain recombines TRBV19 with TRBJ2-2; 10 bases align to TRBD2. The V segment lost 3 bases and the J segment 6 bases; nucleotides outside the gene matches: 7. The V gene's germline CDR1 is LNHDA and CDR2 SQIVND (reference sequence). The CDR3 length is 16 residues. The DNA for the CDR3 is TGTGCCAGTAGTATCGGGACTAGCGTGCGGTCCGGGGAGCTGTTTTTT. This sequence encodes CASSIGTSVRSGELFF.

The chain carries TRBV6-6 and TRBJ2-1, with D possibly being TRBD2 (5 bases). The CDR3 consists of 14 residues. V was cut by 5 bases and J by 1 base, with 9 bases left in between. The germline CDR1 and CDR2 sequences are MNHNY and SVGAGI (reference sequence). CDR3 region: CASSNGLSYNEQFF. For the CDR3, the DNA is TGTGCCAGCAGTAACGGACTGTCCTACAATGAGCAGTTCTTC.

The rearrangement uses TRBV7-9 and TRBJ1-2; perhaps TRBD1 as D (6 bases). V shed 1 base and J shed 1 base, with 13 bases lying between them. Germline assignment: CDR1 SEHNR and CDR2 FQNEAQ (reference sequence). CDR3 length equals 16 residues. DNA of the CDR3: TGTGCCAGCAGCTTAGTACCAGGGGCGCTTAACTATGGCTACACCTTC. Translation gives CASSLVPGALNYGYTF.

The chain recombines TRBV28 with TRBJ1-2, with 9 bases matching TRBD1. V lost 6 bases to trimming and J lost 3 bases; unmatched junction nucleotides: 2. Germline loops: CDR1 MDHEN, CDR2 SYDVKM. This CDR3 region has 13 residues. The CDR3 is CASRTGGDYGYTF. The DNA of the CDR3 is TGTGCCAGCAGAACAGGGGGCGACTATGGCTACACCTTC.

CDR3 sequence reads: CASSLDRGRSSYNEQFF. CDR3 coding DNA: TGTGCCAGCAGCTTAGACCGGGGACGGAGCTCCTACAATGAGCAGTTCTTC. The chain is built from TRBV11-3 and TRBJ2-1; D is perhaps TRBD1 or TRBD2 (5 bases each). The CDR3 is made up of 17 amino acids. The V end lost 0 bases, the J end lost 0 bases, and 12 bases lay between the germline ends. Germline loops: CDR1 SGHNT, CDR2 YENEEA.

This rearrangement joins TRBV19 to TRBJ1-2; D gene ambiguous. This CDR3 has 18 residues. Germline CDR1 reads LNHDA; CDR2 reads SQIVND (reference sequence). V gave up 5 bases and J gave up 0 bases, with 22 bases separating them. CDR3 DNA sequence: TGTGCCAGTAGTGCGAGGTCTGGACGGATCAAAGCTAACTATGGCTACACCTTC. Its translation is CASSARSGRIKANYGYTF.

This clone was observed once. The chain has TRBV19 and TRBJ2-7; 12 nucleotides match TRBD2. The germline CDR1 and CDR2 sequences are LNHDA and SQIVND (reference sequence). The CDR3 spans 15 residues. With V trimmed by 7 bases and J by 5 bases, 9 bases remained unmatched. The CDR3 sequence is CASTPLAGGPHEQYF. The DNA of the CDR3 is TGTGCCAGTACCCCCCTAGCGGGGGGGCCCCACGAGCAGTACTTC.

V is TRBV9 and J is TRBJ2-1, with 8 bases lining up with TRBD2. The V segment lost 3 bases and the J segment 3 bases; nucleotides outside the gene matches: 2. Germline loops: CDR1 SGDLS, CDR2 YYNGEE. The CDR3 covers 14 residues. CDR3 residues: CASSEGTSYNEQFF. The CDR3, as DNA: TGTGCCAGCAGCGAGGGGACTAGCTACAATGAGCAGTTCTTC.

The chain joins TRBV29-1 to TRBJ1-4, with D maybe TRBD1 (6 bases). The CDR3 sequence is 14 residues long. V gave up 7 bases and J gave up 0 bases, with 12 bases separating them. Germline CDR1 reads SQVTM; CDR2 reads ANQGSEA. CDR3 bases: TGCAGCGGGACAGACGGTGCAACTAATGAAAAACTGTTTTTT. This gives the protein CSGTDGATNEKLFF.

V and J are TRBV29-1 and TRBJ2-3; D unclear. The CDR3 is 12 amino acids. The ends were cut back, 3 bases at V and 1 base at J, with 5 bases in the middle. Looked up from germline, CDR1 is SQVTM and CDR2 is ANQGSEA. The CDR3 region has the DNA TGCAGCGTTGATATCCGCACAGATACGCAGTATTTT. Translation gives CSVDIRTDTQYF.

The V gene is TRBV9, the J gene TRBJ1-4; D possibly corresponds to TRBD1 (5 bases). CDR1 and CDR2 (germline): SGDLS, YYNGEE. The V gene lost 4 bases and the J gene lost 3 bases, with 13 bases spanning the gap. This CDR3 spans 15 amino acids. CDR3 DNA: TGTGCCAGCAGCTTCTCGGGGGTTTCTAATGAAAAACTGTTTTTT. Encoded protein: CASSFSGVSNEKLFF.

CDR3 nucleotides: TGTGCCAGCAGCACCAGGGTGGACACTGAAGCTTTCTTT. This translates into CASSTRVDTEAFF. The chain links TRBV2 to TRBJ1-1, with D possibly TRBD1 on 5 matching bases. The CDR3 has 13 residues. The germline V gene encodes CDR1 SNHLY and CDR2 FYNNEI. V lost 6 bases to trimming and J lost 3 bases, with 11 bases between them.

The V call is TRBV30, the J call TRBJ1-2; D gene unclear. V was pared by 2 bases and J by 0 bases, with 7 bases between. The CDR3 contains 13 residues. CDR1 is GTSNPN and CDR2 is SVGIG in the germline V gene (reference sequence). The CDR3 sequence: CAWSPGPNYGYTF. CDR3 bases: TGTGCCTGGAGTCCCGGGCCTAACTATGGCTACACCTTC.

The chain joins TRBV24-1 to TRBJ1-5; 8 nucleotides align to TRBD1. The junction had 11 bases not matched to a gene; V was cut back by 9 bases and J by 5 bases. The CDR3 totals 15 residues. Germline V gene sequence: CDR1 KGHDR, CDR2 SFDVKD. In nucleotides, the CDR3 is TGTGCCACCGGCGACAGGGGTAGGGGGGATCAGCCCCAGCATTTT. It codes for CATGDRGRGDQPQHF.